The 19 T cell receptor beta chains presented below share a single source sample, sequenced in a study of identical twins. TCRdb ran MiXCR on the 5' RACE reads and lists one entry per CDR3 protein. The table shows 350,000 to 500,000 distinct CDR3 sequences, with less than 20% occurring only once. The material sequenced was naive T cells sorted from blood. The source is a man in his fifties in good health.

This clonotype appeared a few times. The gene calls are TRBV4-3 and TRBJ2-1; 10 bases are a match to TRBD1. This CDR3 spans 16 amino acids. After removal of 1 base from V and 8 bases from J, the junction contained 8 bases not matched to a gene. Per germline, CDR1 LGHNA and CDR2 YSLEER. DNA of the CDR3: TGCGCCAGCAGCCAAGGGGGACAGGGGTTTCTCCATGAGCAGTTCTTC. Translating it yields CASSQGGQGFLHEQFF.

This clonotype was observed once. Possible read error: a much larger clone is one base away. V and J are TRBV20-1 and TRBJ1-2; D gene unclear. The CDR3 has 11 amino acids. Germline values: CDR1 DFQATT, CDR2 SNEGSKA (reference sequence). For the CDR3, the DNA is TGCAGTGCTAGAGTACTCTATGTCTACACCTTC. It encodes CSARVLYVYTF.

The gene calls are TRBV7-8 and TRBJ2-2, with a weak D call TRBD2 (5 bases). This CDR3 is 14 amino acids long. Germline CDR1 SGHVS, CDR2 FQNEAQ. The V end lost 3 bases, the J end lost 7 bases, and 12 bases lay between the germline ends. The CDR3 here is CASSFPGEGGELFF. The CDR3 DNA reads TGTGCCAGCAGCTTTCCGGGTGAGGGCGGGGAGCTGTTTTTT. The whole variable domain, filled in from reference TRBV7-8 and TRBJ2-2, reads GAGVSQSPRYKVAKRGQDVALRCDPISGHVSLFWYQQALGQGPEFLTYFQNEAQLDKSGLPSDRFFAERPEGSVSTLKIQRTQQEDSAVYLCASSFPGEGGELFFGEGSRLTVL.

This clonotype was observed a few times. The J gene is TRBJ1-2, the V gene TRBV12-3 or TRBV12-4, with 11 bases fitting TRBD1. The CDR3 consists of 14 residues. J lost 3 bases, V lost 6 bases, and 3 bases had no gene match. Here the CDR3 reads CASRRTGGDYGYTF. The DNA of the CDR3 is TGTGCCAGCAGAAGGACAGGGGGCGACTATGGCTACACCTTC.

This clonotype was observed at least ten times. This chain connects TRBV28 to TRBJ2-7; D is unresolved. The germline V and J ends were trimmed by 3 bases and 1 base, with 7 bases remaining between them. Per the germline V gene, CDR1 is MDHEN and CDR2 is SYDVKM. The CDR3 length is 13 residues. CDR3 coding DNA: TGTGCCAGCAGTTTTGCTAAATCCTACGAGCAGTACTTC. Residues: CASSFAKSYEQYF.

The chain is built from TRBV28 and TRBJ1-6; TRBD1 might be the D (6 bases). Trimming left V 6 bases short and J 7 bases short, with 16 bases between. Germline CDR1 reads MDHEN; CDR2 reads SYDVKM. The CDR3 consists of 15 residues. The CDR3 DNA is TGTGCCAGCAGGCCCCAGGGGAAGGGAAATTCACCCCTCCACTTT. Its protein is CASRPQGKGNSPLHF.

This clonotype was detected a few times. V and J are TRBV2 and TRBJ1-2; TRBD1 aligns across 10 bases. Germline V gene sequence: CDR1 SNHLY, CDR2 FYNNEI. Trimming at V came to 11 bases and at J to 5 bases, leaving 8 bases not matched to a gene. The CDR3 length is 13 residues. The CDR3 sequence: CAGRDRGIYGYTF. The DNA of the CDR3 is TGTGCCGGACGGGACAGGGGTATTTATGGCTACACCTTC.

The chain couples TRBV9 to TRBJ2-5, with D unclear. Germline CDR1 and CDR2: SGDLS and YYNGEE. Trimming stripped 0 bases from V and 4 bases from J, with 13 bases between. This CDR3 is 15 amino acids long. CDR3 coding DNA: TGTGCCAGCAGCGTAGGTTCAACCGGGCTAGAGACCCAGTACTTC. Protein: CASSVGSTGLETQYF.

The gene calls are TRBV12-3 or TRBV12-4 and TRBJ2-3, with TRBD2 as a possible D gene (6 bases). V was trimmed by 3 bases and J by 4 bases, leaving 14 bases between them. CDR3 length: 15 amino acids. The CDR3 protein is CASSFFASVADTQYF. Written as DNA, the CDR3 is TGTGCCAGCAGTTTCTTCGCTAGCGTGGCAGATACGCAGTATTTT.

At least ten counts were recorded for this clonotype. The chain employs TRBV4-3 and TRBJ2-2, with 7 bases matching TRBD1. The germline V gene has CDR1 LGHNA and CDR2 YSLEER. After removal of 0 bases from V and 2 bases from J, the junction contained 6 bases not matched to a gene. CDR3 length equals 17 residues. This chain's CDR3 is CASSQDRAGGNTGELFF. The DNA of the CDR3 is TGCGCCAGCAGCCAAGATAGGGCAGGGGGAAACACCGGGGAGCTGTTTTTT.

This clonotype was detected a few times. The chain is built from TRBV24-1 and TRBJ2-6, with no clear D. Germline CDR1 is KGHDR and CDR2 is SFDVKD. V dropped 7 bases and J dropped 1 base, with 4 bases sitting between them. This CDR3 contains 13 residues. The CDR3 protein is CATRPSGANVLTF. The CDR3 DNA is TGTGCCACCAGACCATCTGGGGCCAACGTCCTGACTTTC.

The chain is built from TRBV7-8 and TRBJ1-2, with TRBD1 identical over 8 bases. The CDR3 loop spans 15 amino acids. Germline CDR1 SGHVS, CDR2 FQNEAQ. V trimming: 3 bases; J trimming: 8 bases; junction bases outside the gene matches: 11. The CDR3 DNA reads TGTGCCAGCAGCTTGATCTCAGGGGGCTTACAGGGCTACACCTTC. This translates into CASSLISGGLQGYTF.

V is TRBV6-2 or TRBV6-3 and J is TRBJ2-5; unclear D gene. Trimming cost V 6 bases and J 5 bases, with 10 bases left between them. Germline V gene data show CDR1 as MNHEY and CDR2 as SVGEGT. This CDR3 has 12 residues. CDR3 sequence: CASREEMETQYF. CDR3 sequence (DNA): TGTGCCAGCAGAGAAGAGATGGAGACCCAGTACTTC.

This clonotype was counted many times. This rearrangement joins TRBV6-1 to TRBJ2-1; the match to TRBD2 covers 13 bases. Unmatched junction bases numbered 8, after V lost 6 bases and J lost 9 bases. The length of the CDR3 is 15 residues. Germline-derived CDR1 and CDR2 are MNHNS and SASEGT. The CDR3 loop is CASRPAGLAGSEQFF. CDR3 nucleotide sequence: TGTGCCAGCAGACCAGCGGGACTAGCGGGATCTGAGCAGTTCTTC.

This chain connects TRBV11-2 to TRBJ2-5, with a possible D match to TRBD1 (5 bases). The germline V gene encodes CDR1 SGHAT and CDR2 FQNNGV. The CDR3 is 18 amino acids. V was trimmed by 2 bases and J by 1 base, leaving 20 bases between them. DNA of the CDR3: TGTGCCAGCAGCTTAACACAACTAAGGGGCCTGCGCCAAGAGACCCAGTACTTC. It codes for CASSLTQLRGLRQETQYF.

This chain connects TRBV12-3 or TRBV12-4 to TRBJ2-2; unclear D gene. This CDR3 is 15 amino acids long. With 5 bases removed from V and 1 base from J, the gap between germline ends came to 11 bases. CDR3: CASSPMDGNTGELFF. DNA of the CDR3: TGTGCCAGCAGTCCAATGGACGGGAACACCGGGGAGCTGTTTTTT.

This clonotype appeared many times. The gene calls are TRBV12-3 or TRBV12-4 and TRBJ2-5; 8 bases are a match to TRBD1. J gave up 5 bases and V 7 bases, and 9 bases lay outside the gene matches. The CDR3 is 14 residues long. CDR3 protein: CASTADRVGETQYF. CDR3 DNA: TGTGCCAGCACCGCGGACAGGGTTGGGGAGACCCAGTACTTC.

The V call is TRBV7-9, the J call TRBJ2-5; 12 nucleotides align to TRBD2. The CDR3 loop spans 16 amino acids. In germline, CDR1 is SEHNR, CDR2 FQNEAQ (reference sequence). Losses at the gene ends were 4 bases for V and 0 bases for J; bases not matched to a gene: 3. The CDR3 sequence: CASSSSSGGDQETQYF. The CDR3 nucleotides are TGTGCCAGCAGCTCATCTAGCGGGGGGGACCAAGAGACCCAGTACTTC. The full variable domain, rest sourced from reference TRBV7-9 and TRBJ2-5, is DTGVSQNPRHKITKRGQNVTFRCDPISEHNRLYWYRQTLGQGPEFLTYFQNEAQLEKSRLLSDRFSAERPKGSFSTLEIQRTEQGDSAMYLCASSSSSGGDQETQYFGPGTRLLVL.

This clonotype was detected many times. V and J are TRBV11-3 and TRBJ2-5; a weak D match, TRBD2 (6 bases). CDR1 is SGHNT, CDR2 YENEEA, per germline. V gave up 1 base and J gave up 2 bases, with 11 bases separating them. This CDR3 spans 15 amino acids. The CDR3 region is CASSLGAGTQETQYF. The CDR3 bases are TGTGCCAGCAGCTTAGGGGCAGGGACTCAAGAGACCCAGTACTTC.